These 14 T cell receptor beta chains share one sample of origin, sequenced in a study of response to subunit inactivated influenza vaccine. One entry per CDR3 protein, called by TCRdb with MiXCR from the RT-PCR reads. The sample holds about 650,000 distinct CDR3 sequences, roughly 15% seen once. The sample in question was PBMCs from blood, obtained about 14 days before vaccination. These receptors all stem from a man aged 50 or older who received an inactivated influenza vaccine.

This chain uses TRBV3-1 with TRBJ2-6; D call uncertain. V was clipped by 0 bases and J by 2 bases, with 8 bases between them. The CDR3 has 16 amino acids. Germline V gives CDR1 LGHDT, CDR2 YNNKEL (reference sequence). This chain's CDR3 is CASSQDGYPGANVLTF. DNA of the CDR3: TGTGCCAGCAGCCAAGATGGGTACCCTGGGGCCAACGTCCTGACTTTC. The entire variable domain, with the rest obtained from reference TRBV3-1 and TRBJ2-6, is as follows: DTAVSQTPKYLVTQMGNDKSIKCEQNLGHDTMYWYKQDSKKFLKIMFSYNNKELIINETVPNRFSPKSPDKAHLNLHINSLELGDSAVYFCASSQDGYPGANVLTFGAGSRLTVL.

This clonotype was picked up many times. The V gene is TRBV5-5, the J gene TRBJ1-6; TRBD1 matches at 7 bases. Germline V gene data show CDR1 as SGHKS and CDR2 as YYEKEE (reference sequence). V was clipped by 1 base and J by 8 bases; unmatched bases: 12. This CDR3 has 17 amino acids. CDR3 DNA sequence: TGTGCCAGCAGCTTGTCTCGTCTTCAGGGGGGAGATTCACCCCTCCACTTT. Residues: CASSLSRLQGGDSPLHF. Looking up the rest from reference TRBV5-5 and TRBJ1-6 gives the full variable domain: DAGVTQSPTHLIKTRGQQVTLRCSPISGHKSVSWYQQVLGQGPQFIFQYYEKEERGRGNFPDRFSARQFPNYSSELNVNALLLGDSALYLCASSLSRLQGGDSPLHFGNGTRLTVT.

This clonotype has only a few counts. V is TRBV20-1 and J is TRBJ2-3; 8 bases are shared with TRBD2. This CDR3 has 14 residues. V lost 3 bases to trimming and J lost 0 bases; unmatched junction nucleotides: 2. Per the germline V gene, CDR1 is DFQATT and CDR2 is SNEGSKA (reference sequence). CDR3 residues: CSASGGASTDTQYF. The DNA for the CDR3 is TGCAGTGCTAGCGGGGGGGCTAGCACAGATACGCAGTATTTT.

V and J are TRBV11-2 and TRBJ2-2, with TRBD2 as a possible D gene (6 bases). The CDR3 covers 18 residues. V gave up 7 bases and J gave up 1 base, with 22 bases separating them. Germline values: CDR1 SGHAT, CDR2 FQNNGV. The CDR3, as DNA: TGTGCCAGCACTAAACTCTGGAGGGCCTTAAGGAACACCGGGGAGCTGTTTTTT. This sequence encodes CASTKLWRALRNTGELFF.

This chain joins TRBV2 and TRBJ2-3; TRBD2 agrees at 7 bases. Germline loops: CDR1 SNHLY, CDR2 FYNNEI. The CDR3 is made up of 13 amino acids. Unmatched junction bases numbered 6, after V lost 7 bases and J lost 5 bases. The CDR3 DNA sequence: TGTGCCAGCATACGGGAGGTCTTAGATACGCAGTATTTT. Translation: CASIREVLDTQYF.

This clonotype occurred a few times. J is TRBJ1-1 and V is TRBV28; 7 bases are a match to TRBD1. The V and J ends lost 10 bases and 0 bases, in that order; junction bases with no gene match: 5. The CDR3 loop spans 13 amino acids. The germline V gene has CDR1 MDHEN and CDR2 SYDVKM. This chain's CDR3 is CAISGQVNTEAFF. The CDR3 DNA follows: TGTGCCATCTCCGGACAGGTGAACACTGAAGCTTTCTTT.

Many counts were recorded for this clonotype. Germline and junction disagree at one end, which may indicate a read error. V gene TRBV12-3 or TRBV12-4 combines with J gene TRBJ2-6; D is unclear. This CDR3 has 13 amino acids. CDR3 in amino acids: CASSVAGANVLTF. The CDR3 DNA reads TGTGCCAGCAGTGTAGCTGGGGCCAACGTCCTGACTTTC.

The CDR3 loop reads CASRKTGWDYGYTF. DNA for the CDR3: TGTGCCAGCAGGAAGACAGGGTGGGACTATGGCTACACCTTC. The chain couples TRBV28 to TRBJ1-2; 7 nucleotides line up with TRBD1. Germline V gene sequence: CDR1 MDHEN, CDR2 SYDVKM. Losses at the gene ends were 6 bases for V and 3 bases for J; bases not matched to a gene: 7. This CDR3 contains 14 residues.

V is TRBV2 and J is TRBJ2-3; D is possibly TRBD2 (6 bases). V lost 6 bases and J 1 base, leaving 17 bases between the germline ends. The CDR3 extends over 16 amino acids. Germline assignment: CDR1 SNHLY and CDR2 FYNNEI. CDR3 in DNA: TGTGCCAGCAGCCCAGCGCTAGCGAGGGGCACAGATACGCAGTATTTT. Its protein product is CASSPALARGTDTQYF.

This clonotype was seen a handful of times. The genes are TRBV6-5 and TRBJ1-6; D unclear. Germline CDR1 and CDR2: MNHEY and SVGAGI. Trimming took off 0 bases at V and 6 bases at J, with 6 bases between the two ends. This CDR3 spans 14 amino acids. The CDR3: CASSYSVVNSPLHF. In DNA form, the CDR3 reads TGTGCCAGCAGTTACTCGGTGGTTAATTCACCCCTCCACTTT.

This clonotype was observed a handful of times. The CDR3 DNA sequence: TGCGCCAGCAGCTTGATGGGGACTGGGGCCAACGTCCTGACTTTC. It specifies CASSLMGTGANVLTF. V and J are TRBV5-1 and TRBJ2-6; the D is unclear. Trimming took off 1 base at V and 2 bases at J, with 7 bases between the two ends. Germline CDR1 is SGHRS and CDR2 is YFSETQ. CDR3 length equals 15 residues.

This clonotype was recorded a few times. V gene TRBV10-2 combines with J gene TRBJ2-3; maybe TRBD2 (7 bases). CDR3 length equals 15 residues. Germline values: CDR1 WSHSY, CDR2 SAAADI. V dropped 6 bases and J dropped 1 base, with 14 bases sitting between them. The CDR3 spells CASSWGGAGTDTQYF. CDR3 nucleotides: TGCGCCAGCAGCTGGGGGGGCGCGGGCACAGATACGCAGTATTTT.

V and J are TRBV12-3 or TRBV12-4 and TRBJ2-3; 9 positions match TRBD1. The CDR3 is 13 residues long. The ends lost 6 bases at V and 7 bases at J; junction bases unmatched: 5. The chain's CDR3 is CASRPGTGNTQYF. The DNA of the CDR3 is TGTGCCAGCAGACCCGGGACAGGGAATACGCAGTATTTT.

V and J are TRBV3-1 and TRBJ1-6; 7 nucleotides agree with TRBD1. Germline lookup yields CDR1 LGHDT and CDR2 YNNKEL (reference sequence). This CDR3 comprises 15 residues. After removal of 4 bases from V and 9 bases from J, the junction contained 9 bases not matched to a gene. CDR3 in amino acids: CASSLQGGASSPLHF. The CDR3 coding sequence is TGTGCCAGCAGCCTCCAGGGGGGGGCCTCTTCACCCCTCCACTTT.